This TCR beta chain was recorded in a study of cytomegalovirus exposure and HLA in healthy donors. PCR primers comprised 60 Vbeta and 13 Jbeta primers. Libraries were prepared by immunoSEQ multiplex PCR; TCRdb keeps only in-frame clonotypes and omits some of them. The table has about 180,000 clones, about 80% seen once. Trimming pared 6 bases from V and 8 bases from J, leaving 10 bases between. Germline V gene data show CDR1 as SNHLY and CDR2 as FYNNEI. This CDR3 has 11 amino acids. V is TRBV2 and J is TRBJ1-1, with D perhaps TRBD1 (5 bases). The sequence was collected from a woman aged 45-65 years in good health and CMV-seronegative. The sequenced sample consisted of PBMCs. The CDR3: CASRGPIEAFF. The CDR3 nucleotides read TGTGCCAGCAGGGGGCCGATCGAAGCTTTCTTT.